These 17 T cell receptor beta chains originate from one sample sequenced in a study of blood T cell repertoires in COVID-19. Sequenced by immunoSEQ multiplex PCR; TCRdb stores in-frame clones only, minus some. The data show around 260,000 clones, with roughly 88% seen just once and 4.3% held by the top ten. Sequencing was performed on PBMCs or T cells enriched from blood (not recorded which). Every receptor here comes from a woman in her 30s who had recovered from COVID-19.

This chain connects TRBV7-8 to TRBJ1-5; D may be TRBD1 (6 bases). The CDR3 has 15 amino acids. Germline CDR1 and CDR2: SGHVS and FQNEAQ. The V end lost 0 bases, the J end lost 7 bases, and 13 bases lay between the germline ends. The CDR3 DNA reads as TGTGCCAGCAGCTTAGCCACAGGGAAAGACCAGCCCCAGCATTTT. Protein sequence: CASSLATGKDQPQHF.

The rearrangement links TRBV4-2 to TRBJ1-5; D possibly corresponds to TRBD1 (5 bases). The CDR3 extends over 17 amino acids. CDR1 LGHNA and CDR2 YNFKEQ come from the germline V gene. Trimming removed 0 bases at V and 0 bases at J, with 12 bases between. The CDR3 coding sequence is TGTGCCAGCAGCCAAGATGCACGACAGTATAGCAATCAGCCCCAGCATTTT. Its translation: CASSQDARQYSNQPQHF.

The chain links TRBV10-1 to TRBJ2-7, with 7 positions matching TRBD2. J gave up 0 bases and V 3 bases, and 5 bases lay outside the gene matches. Germline lookup yields CDR1 WNHNN and CDR2 SYGVQD (reference sequence). The CDR3 length is 15 residues. The CDR3 here is CASSDAGVPSYEQYF. The CDR3 DNA is TGCGCCAGCAGTGACGCGGGAGTACCCTCCTACGAGCAGTACTTC.

The chain couples TRBV27 to TRBJ2-3; 10 bases are a match to TRBD2. The junction had 17 bases not matched to a gene; V was cut back by 3 bases and J by 2 bases. The CDR3 contains 20 residues. CDR1 is MNHEY and CDR2 is SMNVEV in the germline V gene (reference sequence). The CDR3 loop reads CASSFLTFDPSGGFTDTQYF. The CDR3 nucleotides are TGTGCCAGCAGTTTTTTAACATTCGACCCTAGCGGGGGTTTCACAGATACGCAGTATTTT.

V gene TRBV2 combines with J gene TRBJ1-5; TRBD1 might be the D (5 bases). Trimming took 0 bases from V and 6 from J, leaving 15 bases between them. The germline CDR1 and CDR2 sequences are SNHLY and FYNNEI. The CDR3 spans 16 residues. CDR3 bases: TGTGCCAGCAGTGAAGCGCCCCAGGGAGGGACTCAGCCCCAGCATTTT. Its translation is CASSEAPQGGTQPQHF.

The chain links TRBV24-1 to TRBJ2-7, with D perhaps TRBD2 (6 bases). Germline V CDR1 and CDR2: KGHDR, SFDVKD. There are 14 residues in the CDR3. The V gene lost 5 bases and the J gene lost 2 bases, with 12 bases spanning the gap. The DNA for the CDR3 is TGTGCCACCAGTGCCGGGACTTATCCCTACGAGCAGTACTTC. It yields the protein CATSAGTYPYEQYF.

The rearrangement links TRBV7-2 to TRBJ1-2; possible D gene TRBD1, 6 bases. CDR1 and CDR2 from the germline V gene are SGHTA and FQGNSA. V was trimmed by 4 bases and J by 6 bases, leaving 15 bases between them. This CDR3 is 14 amino acids long. The CDR3 nucleotides read TGTGCCAGCAGCTCCCAGGGGCCATCCAATGGCTACACCTTC. Translated, it gives CASSSQGPSNGYTF.

The chain carries TRBV7-6 and TRBJ1-6; weak D call: TRBD1 (5 bases). Trimming shortened V by 0 bases and J by 10 bases, and 13 bases separated the two germline ends. The CDR3 length is 15 residues. CDR1 is SGHVS and CDR2 is FNYEAQ in the germline V gene. The chain's CDR3 is CASSLASGGYSPLHF. In DNA form, the CDR3 reads TGTGCCAGCAGCTTAGCGTCCGGGGGATACTCACCCCTCCACTTT.

V usage is TRBV27 and J usage is TRBJ2-3; no reliable D call. The V and J ends lost 1 base and 3 bases respectively, with 11 bases between them. Per germline, CDR1 MNHEY and CDR2 SMNVEV (reference sequence). The CDR3 spans 15 residues. DNA of the CDR3: TGTGCCAGCAGTTTATTTTACTCAAAGACAGATACGCAGTATTTT. Protein sequence: CASSLFYSKTDTQYF.

The chain is built from TRBV21-1 and TRBJ2-4; the table's D call TRBD2 went unverified against the DNA. TRBV21-1 is marked as a pseudogene. The CDR3 has 20 residues. CDR3 sequence (DNA): TGTGCCAGCAGCAAACAGTTCCCGGGACTAGCGGTTTCAGCCAAAAACATTCAGTACTTC. Its translation: CASSKQFPGLAVSAKNIQYF.

J is TRBJ2-7 and V is TRBV5-6; TRBD2 aligns across 9 bases. The V and J ends lost 5 bases and 1 base, in that order; junction bases with no gene match: 4. The CDR3 extends over 14 amino acids. Germline values: CDR1 SGHDT, CDR2 YYEEEE. The CDR3 loop reads CASSRREGSYEQYF. CDR3 DNA: TGTGCCAGCAGTAGGCGGGAGGGTTCCTACGAGCAGTACTTC.

The J gene is TRBJ1-2, the V gene TRBV6-5; perhaps TRBD1 as D (6 bases). V shed 5 bases and J shed 6 bases, with 16 bases lying between them. CDR3 length: 14 residues. The germline V gene encodes CDR1 MNHEY and CDR2 SVGAGI. The CDR3 region has the DNA TGTGCCAGCAGTCCGCAAACCGGACAGAATGGCTACACCTTC. Translated: CASSPQTGQNGYTF.

The J gene is TRBJ1-2, the V gene TRBV18; 8 positions match TRBD1. The CDR3 covers 15 residues. CDR1 is KGHSH and CDR2 is LQKENI in the germline V gene. Trimming removed 3 bases from V and 2 bases from J; junction bases left unmatched: 5. This CDR3 reads CASSPEDRGNYGYTF. The CDR3 DNA is TGTGCCAGCTCACCGGAAGACAGGGGCAACTATGGCTACACCTTC. Supplemented by reference TRBV18 and TRBJ1-2, the full variable domain reads NAGVMQNPRHLVRRRGQEARLRCSPMKGHSHVYWYRQLPEEGLKFMVYLQKENIIDESGMPKERFSAEFPKEGPSILRIQQVVRGDSAAYFCASSPEDRGNYGYTFGSGTRLTVV.

This clone was recorded a few times. The gene calls are TRBV7-9 and TRBJ2-1; 7 nucleotides agree with TRBD1. CDR3 length: 15 amino acids. The germline CDR1 and CDR2 sequences are SEHNR and FQNEAQ (reference sequence). The V and J ends lost 5 bases and 4 bases, in that order; junction bases with no gene match: 8. The chain's CDR3 is CASSLTEGAYNEQFF. The CDR3 DNA reads TGTGCCAGCAGCCTGACTGAGGGGGCATACAATGAGCAGTTCTTC.

This chain joins TRBV9 and TRBJ2-1, with 8 bases fitting TRBD2. With V trimmed by 3 bases and J by 7 bases, 6 bases remained unmatched. Per germline, CDR1 SGDLS and CDR2 YYNGEE. The CDR3 spans 14 residues. The CDR3 nucleotides are TGTGCCAGCAGCGCCGGGACTAGGTATAATGAGCAGTTCTTC. Its translation: CASSAGTRYNEQFF.

The chain uses TRBV12-3 or TRBV12-4 and TRBJ2-6; the D is unclear. V lost 3 bases, J lost 3 bases, and 3 bases lay in between. The CDR3 totals 13 residues. This CDR3 reads CASSFRGANVLTF. DNA of the CDR3: TGTGCCAGCAGTTTCCGTGGGGCCAACGTCCTGACTTTC.

J is TRBJ1-2 and V is TRBV19; perhaps TRBD1 as D (5 bases). The CDR3 has 16 amino acids. From germline, CDR1 is LNHDA and CDR2 SQIVND (reference sequence). The V end lost 5 bases, the J end lost 3 bases, and 19 bases lay between the germline ends. The CDR3 nucleotides are TGTGCCAGTAGTCCCCTGACAGTTTTCGTTGACTATGGCTACACCTTC. Translated: CASSPLTVFVDYGYTF.